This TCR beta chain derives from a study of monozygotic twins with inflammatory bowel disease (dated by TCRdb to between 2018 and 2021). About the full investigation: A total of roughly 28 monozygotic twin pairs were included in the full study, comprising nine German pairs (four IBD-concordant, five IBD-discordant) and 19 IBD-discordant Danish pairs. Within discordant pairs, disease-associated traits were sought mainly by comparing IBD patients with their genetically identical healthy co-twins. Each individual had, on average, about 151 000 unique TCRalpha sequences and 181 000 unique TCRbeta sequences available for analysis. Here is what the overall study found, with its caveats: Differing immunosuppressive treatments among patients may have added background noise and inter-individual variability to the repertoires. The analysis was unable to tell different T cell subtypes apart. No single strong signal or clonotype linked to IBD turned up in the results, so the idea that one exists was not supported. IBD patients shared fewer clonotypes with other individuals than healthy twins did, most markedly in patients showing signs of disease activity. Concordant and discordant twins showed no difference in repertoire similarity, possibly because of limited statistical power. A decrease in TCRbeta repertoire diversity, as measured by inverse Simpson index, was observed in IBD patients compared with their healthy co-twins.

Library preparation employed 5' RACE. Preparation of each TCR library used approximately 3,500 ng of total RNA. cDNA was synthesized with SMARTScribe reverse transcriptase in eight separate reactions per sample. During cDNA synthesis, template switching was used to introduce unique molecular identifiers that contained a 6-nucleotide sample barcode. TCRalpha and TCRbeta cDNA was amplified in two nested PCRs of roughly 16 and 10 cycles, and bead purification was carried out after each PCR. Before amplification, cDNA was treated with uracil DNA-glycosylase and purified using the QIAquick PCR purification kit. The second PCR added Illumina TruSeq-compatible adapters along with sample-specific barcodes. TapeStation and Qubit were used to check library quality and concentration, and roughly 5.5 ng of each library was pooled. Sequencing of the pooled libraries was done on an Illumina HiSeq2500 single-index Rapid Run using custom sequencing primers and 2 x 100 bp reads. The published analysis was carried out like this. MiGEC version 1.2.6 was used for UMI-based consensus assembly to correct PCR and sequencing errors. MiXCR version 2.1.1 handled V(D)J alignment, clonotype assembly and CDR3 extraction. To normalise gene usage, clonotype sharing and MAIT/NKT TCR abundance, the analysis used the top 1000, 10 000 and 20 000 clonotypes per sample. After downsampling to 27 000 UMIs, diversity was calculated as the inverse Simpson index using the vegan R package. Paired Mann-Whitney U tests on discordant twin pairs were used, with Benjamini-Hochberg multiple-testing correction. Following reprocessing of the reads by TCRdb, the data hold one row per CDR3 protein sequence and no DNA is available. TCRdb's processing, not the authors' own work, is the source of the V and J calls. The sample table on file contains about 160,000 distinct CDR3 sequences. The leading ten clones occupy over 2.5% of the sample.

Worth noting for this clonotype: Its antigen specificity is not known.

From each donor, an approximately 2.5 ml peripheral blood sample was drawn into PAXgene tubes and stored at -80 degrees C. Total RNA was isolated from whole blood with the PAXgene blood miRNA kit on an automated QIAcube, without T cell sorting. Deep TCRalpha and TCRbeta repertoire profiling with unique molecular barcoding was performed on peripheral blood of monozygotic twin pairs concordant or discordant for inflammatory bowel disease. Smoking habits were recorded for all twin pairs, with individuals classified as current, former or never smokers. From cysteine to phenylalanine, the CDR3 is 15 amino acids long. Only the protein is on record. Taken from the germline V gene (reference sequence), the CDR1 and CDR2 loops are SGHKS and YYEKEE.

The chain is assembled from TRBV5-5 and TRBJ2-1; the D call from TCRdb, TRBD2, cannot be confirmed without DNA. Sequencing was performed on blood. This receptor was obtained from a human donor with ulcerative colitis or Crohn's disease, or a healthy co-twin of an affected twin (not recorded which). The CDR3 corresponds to CASSQRASSYNEQFF. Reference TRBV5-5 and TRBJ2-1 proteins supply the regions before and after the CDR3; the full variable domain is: DAGVTQSPTHLIKTRGQQVTLRCSPISGHKSVSWYQQVLGQGPQFIFQYYEKEERGRGNFPDRFSARQFPNYSSELNVNALLLGDSALYLCASSQRASSYNEQFFGPGTRLTVL.